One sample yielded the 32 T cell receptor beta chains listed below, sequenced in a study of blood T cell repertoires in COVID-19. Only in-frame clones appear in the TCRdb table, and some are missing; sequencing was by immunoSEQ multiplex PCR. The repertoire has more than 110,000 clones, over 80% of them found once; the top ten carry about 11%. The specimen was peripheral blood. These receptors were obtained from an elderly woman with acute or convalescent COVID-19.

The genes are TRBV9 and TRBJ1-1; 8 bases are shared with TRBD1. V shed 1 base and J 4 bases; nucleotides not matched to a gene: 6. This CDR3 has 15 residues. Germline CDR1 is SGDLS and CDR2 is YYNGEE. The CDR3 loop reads CASSVTGGAGTEAFF. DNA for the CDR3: TGTGCCAGCAGCGTAACAGGGGGTGCGGGCACTGAAGCTTTCTTT.

CDR3 coding DNA: TGTGCCAGCAGAATACAGGGGTGGGAGACCCAGTACTTC. This codes for CASRIQGWETQYF. The chain carries TRBV6-6 and TRBJ2-5; TRBD1 matches 7 bases. Per germline, CDR1 MNHNY and CDR2 SVGAGI (reference sequence). The junction had 6 bases not matched to a gene; V was cut back by 6 bases and J by 5 bases. The CDR3 has 13 amino acids.

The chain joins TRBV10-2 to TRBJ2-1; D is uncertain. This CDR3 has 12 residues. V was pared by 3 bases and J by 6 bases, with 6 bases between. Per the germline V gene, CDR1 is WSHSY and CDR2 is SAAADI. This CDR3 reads CASSEYSNEQFF. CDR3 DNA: TGCGCCAGCAGTGAATACAGCAATGAGCAGTTCTTC.

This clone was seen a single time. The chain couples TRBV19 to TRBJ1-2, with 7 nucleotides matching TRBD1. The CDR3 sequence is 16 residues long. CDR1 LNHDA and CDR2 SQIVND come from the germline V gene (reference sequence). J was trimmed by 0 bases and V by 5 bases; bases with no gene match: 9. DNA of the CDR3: TGTGCCAGTAGTCCAAATCGCAGGGGGACTAACTATGGCTACACCTTC. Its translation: CASSPNRRGTNYGYTF.

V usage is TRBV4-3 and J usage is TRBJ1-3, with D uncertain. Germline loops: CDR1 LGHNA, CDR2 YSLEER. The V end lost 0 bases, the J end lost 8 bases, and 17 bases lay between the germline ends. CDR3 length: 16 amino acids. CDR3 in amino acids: CASSQERGVVYDTIYF. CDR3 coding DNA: TGCGCCAGCAGCCAAGAACGTGGAGTGGTGTACGACACCATATATTTT.

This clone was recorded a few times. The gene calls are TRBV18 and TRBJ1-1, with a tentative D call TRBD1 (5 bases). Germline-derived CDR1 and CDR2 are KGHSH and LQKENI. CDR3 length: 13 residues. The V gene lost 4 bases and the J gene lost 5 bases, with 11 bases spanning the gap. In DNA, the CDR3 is TGTGCCAGCTCACTCGGGGGGGAAACTGAAGCTTTCTTT. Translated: CASSLGGETEAFF.

In DNA, the CDR3 is TGTGCCAGCAGCCCTCCTAGCGGGGGCAGCACAGATACGCAGTATTTT. As protein: CASSPPSGGSTDTQYF. This chain uses TRBV9 with TRBJ2-3, with 10 bases identical to TRBD2. The CDR3 loop spans 16 amino acids. Germline V gene sequence: CDR1 SGDLS, CDR2 YYNGEE. Losses at the gene ends were 4 bases for V and 0 bases for J; bases not matched to a gene: 5. The entire variable domain, with the rest obtained from reference TRBV9 and TRBJ2-3, is as follows: DSGVTQTPKHLITATGQRVTLRCSPRSGDLSVYWYQQSLDQGLQFLIQYYNGEERAKGNILERFSAQQFPDLHSELNLSSLELGDSALYFCASSPPSGGSTDTQYFGPGTRLTVL.

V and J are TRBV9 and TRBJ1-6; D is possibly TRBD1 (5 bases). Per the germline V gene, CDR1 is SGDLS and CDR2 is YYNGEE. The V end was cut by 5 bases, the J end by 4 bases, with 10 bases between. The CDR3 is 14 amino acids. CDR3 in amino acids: CASSQDSYNSPLHF. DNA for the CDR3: TGTGCCAGCAGTCAAGACAGTTATAATTCACCCCTCCACTTT.

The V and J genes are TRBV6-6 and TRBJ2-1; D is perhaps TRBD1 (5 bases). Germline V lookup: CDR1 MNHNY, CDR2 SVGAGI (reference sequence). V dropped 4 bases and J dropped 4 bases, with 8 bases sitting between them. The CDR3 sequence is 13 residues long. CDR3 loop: CASSSRQYNEQFF. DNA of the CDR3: TGTGCCAGCAGTTCGAGACAGTACAATGAGCAGTTCTTC.

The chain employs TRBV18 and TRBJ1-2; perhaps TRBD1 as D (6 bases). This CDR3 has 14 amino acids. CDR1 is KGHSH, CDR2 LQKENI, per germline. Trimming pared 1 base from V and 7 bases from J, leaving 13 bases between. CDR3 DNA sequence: TGTGCCAGCTCACCACGGGACACCGGCTCTGGCTACACCTTC. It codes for CASSPRDTGSGYTF.

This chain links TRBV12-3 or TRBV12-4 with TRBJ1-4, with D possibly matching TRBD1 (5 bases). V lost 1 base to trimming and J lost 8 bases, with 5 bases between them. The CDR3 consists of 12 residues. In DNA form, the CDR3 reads TGTGCCAGCAGTTTAGAGGGGGAAAAACTGTTTTTT. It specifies CASSLEGEKLFF.

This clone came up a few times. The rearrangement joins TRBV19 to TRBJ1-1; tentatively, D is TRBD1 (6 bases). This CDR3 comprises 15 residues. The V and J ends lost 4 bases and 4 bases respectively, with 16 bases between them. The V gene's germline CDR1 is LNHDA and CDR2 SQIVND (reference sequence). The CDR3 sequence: CASSTPQGRVTEAFF. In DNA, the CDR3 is TGTGCCAGTAGTACCCCGCAGGGGAGAGTCACTGAAGCTTTCTTT.

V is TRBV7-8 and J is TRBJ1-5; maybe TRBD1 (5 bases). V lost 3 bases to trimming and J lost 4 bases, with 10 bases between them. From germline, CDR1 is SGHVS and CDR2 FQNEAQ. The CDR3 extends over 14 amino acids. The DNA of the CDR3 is TGTGCCAGCAGCTTTCCCGGGGGTAATCAGCCCCAGCATTTT. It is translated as CASSFPGGNQPQHF.

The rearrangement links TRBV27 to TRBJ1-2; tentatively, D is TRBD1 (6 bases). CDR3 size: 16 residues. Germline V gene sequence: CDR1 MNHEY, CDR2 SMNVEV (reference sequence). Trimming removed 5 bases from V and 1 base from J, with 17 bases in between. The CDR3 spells CASSPDRPNVNYGYTF. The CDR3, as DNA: TGTGCCAGCAGTCCCGACAGGCCCAATGTTAACTATGGCTACACCTTC.

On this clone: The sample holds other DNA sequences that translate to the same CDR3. The CDR3 is CASSPRTGNTEAFF. The DNA for the CDR3 is TGTGCCAGCAGCCCGCGGACAGGGAACACTGAAGCTTTCTTT. This chain joins TRBV7-8 and TRBJ1-1; 7 bases line up with TRBD1. Germline V lookup: CDR1 SGHVS, CDR2 FQNEAQ. The CDR3 consists of 14 residues. With V trimmed by 5 bases and J by 1 base, 4 bases remained unmatched.

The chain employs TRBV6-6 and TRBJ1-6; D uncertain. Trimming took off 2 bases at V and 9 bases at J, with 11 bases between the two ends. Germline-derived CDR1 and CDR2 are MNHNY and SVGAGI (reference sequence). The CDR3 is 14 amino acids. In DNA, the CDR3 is TGTGCCAGCAGTTACGGCGGTAGTGGTTCACCCCTCCACTTT. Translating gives CASSYGGSGSPLHF.

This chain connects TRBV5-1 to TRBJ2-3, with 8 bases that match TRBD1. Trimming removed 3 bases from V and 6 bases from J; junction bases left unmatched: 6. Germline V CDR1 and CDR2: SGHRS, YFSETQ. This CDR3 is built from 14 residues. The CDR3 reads CASSSTGGGDTQYF. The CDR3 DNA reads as TGCGCCAGCAGCTCAACAGGGGGTGGGGATACGCAGTATTTT.

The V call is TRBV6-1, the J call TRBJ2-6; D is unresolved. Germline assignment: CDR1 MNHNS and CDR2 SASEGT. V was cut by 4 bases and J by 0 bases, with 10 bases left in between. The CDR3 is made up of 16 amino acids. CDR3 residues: CASSGSLPSGANVLTF. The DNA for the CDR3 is TGTGCCAGCAGTGGTAGTCTCCCCTCTGGGGCCAACGTCCTGACTTTC.

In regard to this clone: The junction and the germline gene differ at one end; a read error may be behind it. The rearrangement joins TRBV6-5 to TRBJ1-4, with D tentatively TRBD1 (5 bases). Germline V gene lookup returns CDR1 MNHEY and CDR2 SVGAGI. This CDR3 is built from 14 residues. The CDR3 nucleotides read TGTGCCAGCAGTGACTCACAGGTCTGGGAAAAACTGTTTTTT. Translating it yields CASSDSQVWEKLFF.

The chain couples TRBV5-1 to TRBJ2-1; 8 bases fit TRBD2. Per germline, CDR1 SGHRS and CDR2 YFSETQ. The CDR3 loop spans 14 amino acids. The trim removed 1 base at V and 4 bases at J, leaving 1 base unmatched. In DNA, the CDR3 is TGCGCCAGCAGCTTGTCGGGGGGGTACAATGAGCAGTTCTTC. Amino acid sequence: CASSLSGGYNEQFF.

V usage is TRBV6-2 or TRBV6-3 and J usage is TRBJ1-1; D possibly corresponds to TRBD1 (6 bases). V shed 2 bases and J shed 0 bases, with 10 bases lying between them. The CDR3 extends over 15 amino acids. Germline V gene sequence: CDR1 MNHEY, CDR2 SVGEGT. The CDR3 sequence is CASSYQGQLNTEAFF. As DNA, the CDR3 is TGTGCCAGCAGTTACCAGGGACAATTGAACACTGAAGCTTTCTTT.

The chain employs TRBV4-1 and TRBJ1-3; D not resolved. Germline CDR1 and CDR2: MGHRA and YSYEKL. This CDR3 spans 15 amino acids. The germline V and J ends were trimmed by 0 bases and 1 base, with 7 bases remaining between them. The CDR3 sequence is CASSQDPGSGNTIYF. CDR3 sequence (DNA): TGCGCCAGCAGCCAAGATCCGGGGTCTGGAAACACCATATATTTT.

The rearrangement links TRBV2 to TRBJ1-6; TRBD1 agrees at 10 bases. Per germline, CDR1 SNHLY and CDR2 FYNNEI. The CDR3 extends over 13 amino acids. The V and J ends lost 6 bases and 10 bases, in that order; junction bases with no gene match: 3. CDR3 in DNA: TGTGCCAGCAGGGGACAGGGGAAATCACCCCTCCACTTT. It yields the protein CASRGQGKSPLHF.

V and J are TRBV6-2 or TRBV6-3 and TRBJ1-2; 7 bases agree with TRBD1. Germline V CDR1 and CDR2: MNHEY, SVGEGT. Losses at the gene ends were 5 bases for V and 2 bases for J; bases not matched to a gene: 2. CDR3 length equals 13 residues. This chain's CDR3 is CASSTGQNYGYTF. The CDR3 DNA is TGTGCCAGCAGTACGGGACAGAACTATGGCTACACCTTC.

CDR3 loop: CASSYTGTGHEKLFF. DNA for the CDR3: TGTGCCAGCAGCTATACCGGGACAGGTCATGAAAAACTGTTTTTT. The chain carries TRBV7-9 and TRBJ1-4, with TRBD1 matching over 8 bases. The V and J ends lost 4 bases and 6 bases, in that order; junction bases with no gene match: 7. This CDR3 has 15 residues. Germline values: CDR1 SEHNR, CDR2 FQNEAQ (reference sequence).

CDR3 sequence (DNA): TGTGCCAGCAGTTTCAGGGCTGGCGAGCAGTACTTC. Amino acids: CASSFRAGEQYF. The chain joins TRBV12-3 or TRBV12-4 to TRBJ2-7, with D possibly matching TRBD1 (5 bases). V was trimmed by 3 bases and J by 6 bases, leaving 9 bases between them. The CDR3 loop spans 12 amino acids.

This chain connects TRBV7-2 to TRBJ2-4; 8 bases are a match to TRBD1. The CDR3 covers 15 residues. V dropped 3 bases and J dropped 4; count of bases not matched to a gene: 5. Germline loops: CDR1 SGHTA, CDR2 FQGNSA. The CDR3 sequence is CASSLQGAGKNIQYF. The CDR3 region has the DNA TGTGCCAGCAGCTTGCAGGGGGCAGGAAAAAACATTCAGTACTTC. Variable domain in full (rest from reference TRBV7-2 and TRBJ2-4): GAGVSQSPSNKVTEKGKDVELRCDPISGHTALYWYRQSLGQGLEFLIYFQGNSAPDKSGLPSDRFSAERTGGSVSTLTIQRTQQEDSAVYLCASSLQGAGKNIQYFGAGTRLSVL.

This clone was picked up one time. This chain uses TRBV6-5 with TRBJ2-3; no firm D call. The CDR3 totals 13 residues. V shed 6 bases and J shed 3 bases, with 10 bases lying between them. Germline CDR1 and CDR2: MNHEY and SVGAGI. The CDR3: CASRPTGTDTQYF. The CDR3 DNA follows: TGTGCCAGCAGACCTACTGGTACAGATACGCAGTATTTT.

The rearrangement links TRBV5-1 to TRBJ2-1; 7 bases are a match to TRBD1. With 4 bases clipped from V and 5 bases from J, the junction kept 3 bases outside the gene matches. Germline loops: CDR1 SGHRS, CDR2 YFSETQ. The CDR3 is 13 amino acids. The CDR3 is CASSVQGDNEQFF. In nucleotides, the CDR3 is TGCGCCAGCAGCGTCCAGGGGGACAATGAGCAGTTCTTC.

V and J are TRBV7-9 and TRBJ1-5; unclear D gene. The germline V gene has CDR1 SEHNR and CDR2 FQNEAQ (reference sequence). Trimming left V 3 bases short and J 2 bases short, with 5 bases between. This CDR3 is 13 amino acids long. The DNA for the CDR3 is TGTGCCAGCAGCTTGTTCGGCAATCAGCCCCAGCATTTT. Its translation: CASSLFGNQPQHF.

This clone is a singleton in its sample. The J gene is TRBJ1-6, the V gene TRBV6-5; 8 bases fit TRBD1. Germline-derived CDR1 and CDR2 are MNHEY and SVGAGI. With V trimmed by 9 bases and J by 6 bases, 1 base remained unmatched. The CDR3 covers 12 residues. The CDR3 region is CASGQGNSPLHF. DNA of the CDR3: TGTGCCAGTGGACAGGGTAATTCACCCCTCCACTTT.

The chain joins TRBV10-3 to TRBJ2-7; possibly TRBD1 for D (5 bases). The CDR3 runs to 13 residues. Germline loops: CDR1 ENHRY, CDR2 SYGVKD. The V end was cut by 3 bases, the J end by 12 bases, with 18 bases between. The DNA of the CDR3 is TGTGCCATCAGTGAAAGACAGCGATCCGCCTGGTACTTC. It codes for CAISERQRSAWYF.